Reported below is one TCR beta chain. The record originates from a study of PD-1 blockade in classical Hodgkin lymphoma. The V gene end was trimmed by 4 bases and the J gene end by 7 bases; junction bases not matched to a gene: 9. The CDR3 is 16 amino acids. Germline V gene lookup returns CDR1 MNHNY and CDR2 SVGAGI (reference sequence). Described time point: cycle 4 day 1 (C4D1), after six to seven weeks of nivolumab. Patients all relapsed after autologous stem cell transplantation, and there was variation in brentuximab vedotin exposure. Using immunoSEQ multiplex PCR, the repertoire was profiled, and TCRdb retains in-frame clones only, with some absent. Counted here are approximately 24,000 clones, around 84% occurring once; the ten biggest clones make up approximately 23%.

This chain uses TRBV6-6 with TRBJ2-4; TRBD1 aligns across 11 bases. Material: peripheral blood mononuclear cells (PBMCs), obtained before the fourth cycle of nivolumab. This clonotype was obtained from a human donor with classical Hodgkin lymphoma. CDR3 DNA: TGTGCCAGCAGTTCGACCGGGACAGGGGGGAGGAACATTCAGTACTTC. It translates to CASSSTGTGGRNIQYF.